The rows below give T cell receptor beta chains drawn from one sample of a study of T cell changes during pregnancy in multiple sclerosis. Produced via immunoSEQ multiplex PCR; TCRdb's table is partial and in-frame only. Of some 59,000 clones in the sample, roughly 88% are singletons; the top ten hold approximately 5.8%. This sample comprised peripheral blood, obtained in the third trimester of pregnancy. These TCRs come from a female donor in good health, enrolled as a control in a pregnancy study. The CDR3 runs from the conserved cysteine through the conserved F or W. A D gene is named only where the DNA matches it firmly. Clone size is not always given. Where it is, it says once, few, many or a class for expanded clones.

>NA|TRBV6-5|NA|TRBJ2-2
TGTGCCAGCAGTTACGACAGGAGATCGAACGGGGAGCTGTTTTTT
CASSYDRRSNGELFF
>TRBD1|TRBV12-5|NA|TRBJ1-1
TGTGCTAGTGGTCCCGGCGACAGGGGGAACACTGAAGCTTTCTTT
CASGPGDRGNTEAFF
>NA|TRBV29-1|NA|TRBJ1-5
TGCAGCGTTGCCGATGACATGAGCAATCAGCCCCAGCATTTT
CSVADDMSNQPQHF
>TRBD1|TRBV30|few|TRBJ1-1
TGTGCCTGCGTTACAAACAGGGGTTTAAACACTGAAGCTTTCTTT
CACVTNRGLNTEAFF
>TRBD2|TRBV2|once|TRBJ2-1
TGTGCCAGCAGTCTTCTTCTCCGACTAGCGGGAGGGCCTTCCTACAATGAGCAGTTCTTC
CASSLLLRLAGGPSYNEQFF
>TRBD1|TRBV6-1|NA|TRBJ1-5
TGTGCCAGCAGTGTTACAGGGGTTCGGAATCAGCCCCAGCATTTT
CASSVTGVRNQPQHF
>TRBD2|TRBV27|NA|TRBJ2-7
TGTGCCAGCAGCCAGGGACTAGCGGGGGGCTACGAGCAGTACTTC
CASSQGLAGGYEQYF
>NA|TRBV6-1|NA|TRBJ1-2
TGTGCCAGCGAGGCGGGGGGAGTGCGGGGCTACACCTTC
CASEAGGVRGYTF
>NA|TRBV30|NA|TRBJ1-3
TGTGCCTGGAGTTCAGGCGTGGGCACCATATATTTT
CAWSSGVGTIYF
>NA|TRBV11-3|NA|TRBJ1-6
TGTGCCAGCAGCCCACTTCGTGGAGGATCACCCCTCCACTTT
CASSPLRGGSPLHF
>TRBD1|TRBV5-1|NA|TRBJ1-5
TGCGCCAGCAGCTTGGGGACAGGGGGCGTAATCGGCAATCAGCCCCAGCATTTT
CASSLGTGGVIGNQPQHF
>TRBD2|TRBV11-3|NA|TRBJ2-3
TGTGCCAGCAGGGGACTACGGACAGATACGCAGTATTTT
CASRGLRTDTQYF
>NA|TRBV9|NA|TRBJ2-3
TGTGCCAGCAGCGTAGCGGGAGCTAGCACAGATACGCAGTATTTT
CASSVAGASTDTQYF
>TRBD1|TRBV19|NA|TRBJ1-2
TGTGCCAGTACTGATGGGACAGGGGGCAGAGCTAACTATGGCTACACCTTC
CASTDGTGGRANYGYTF
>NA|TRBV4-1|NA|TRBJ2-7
TGCGCCAGCAGCCAAGATAGTGGTTTTAGCTCCTACGAGCAGTACTTC
CASSQDSGFSSYEQYF
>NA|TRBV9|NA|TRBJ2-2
TGTGCCAGCAGCGTAGCTTCGGGCACCGGGGAGCTGTTTTTT
CASSVASGTGELFF
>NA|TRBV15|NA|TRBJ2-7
TGTGCCACCAGCAGACATAGCGGAGGAGATCTATACGAGCAGTACTTC
CATSRHSGGDLYEQYF
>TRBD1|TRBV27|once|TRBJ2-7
TGTGCCAGCAGCTTGATCGGGACAGGGGTCCACGAGCAGTACTTC
CASSLIGTGVHEQYF
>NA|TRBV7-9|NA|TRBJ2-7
TGTGCCAGCAGCCCCAGGGGGGACTACGAGCAGTACTTC
CASSPRGDYEQYF
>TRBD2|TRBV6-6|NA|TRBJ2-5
TGTGCCAGCAGTTACAGGGTAGCGGGGCGGGGAGAGACCCAGTACTTC
CASSYRVAGRGETQYF
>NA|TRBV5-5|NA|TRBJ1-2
TGTGCCAGCAGCTTTGACAGGTCCATTGGCTACACCTTC
CASSFDRSIGYTF
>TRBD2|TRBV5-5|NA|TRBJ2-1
TGTGCCAGCAGCTTGATCCCAAGCGGGAGGGGGGATGAGCAGTTCTTC
CASSLIPSGRGDEQFF
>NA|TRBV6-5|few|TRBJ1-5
TGTGCCAGCAGGGGCCGGGGGAGCCAGCCCCAGCATTTT
CASRGRGSQPQHF
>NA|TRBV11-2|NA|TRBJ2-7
TGTGCCAGCAGCGCCTCCGGGGGACCCTACGAGCAGTACTTC
CASSASGGPYEQYF
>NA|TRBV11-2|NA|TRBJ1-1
TGTGCCAGCAGCTCCGAAGGGCGGGGGTTAGCTTTCTTT
CASSSEGRGLAFF
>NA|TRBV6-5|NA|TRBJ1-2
TGTGCCAGCAGTCGACTGACAGGTCCGAGTGGTGGCTACACCTTC
CASSRLTGPSGGYTF
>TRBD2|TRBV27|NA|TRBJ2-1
TGTGCCAGCAGTTTAAGAAAAAGAATCGCGGGAGATAACAATGAGCAGTTCTTC
CASSLRKRIAGDNNEQFF
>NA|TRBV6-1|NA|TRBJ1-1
TGTGCCAGCAGTCTGTCAGGGGATGGAGCTTTCTTT
CASSLSGDGAFF
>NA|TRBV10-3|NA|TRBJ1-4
TGTGCCATCAGTGGGACAGTGGCCAGCTCCCATGAAAAACTGTTTTTT
CAISGTVASSHEKLFF
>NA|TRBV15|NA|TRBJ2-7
TGTGCCACCAGCAGAGCAGGGGCTCCCTCCTACGAGCAGTACTTC
CATSRAGAPSYEQYF
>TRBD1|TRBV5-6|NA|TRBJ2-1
TGTGCCAGCAGCTCACAGGGGGGGACAGGGGTGAATGAGCAGTTCTTC
CASSSQGGTGVNEQFF
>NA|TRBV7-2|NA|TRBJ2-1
TGTGCCAGCAGCTCGGGACTCACGAATGAGCAGTTCTTC
CASSSGLTNEQFF
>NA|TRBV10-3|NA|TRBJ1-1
TGTGCCATCAGTGGTGAGCCGGGGACTGAAGCTTTCTTT
CAISGEPGTEAFF
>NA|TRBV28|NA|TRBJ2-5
TGTGCCAGCAGTCCCCCGGTCGGGGGAGTACAAGAGACCCAGTACTTC
CASSPPVGGVQETQYF
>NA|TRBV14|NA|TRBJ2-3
TGTGCCAGCAGCCAAACCGGGGATACAGATACGCAGTATTTT
CASSQTGDTDTQYF
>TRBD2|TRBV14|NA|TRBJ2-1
TGTGCCAGCAGCCAAGAAAATAGCGGGAGCTGGTTCTACAATGAGCAGTTCTTC
CASSQENSGSWFYNEQFF
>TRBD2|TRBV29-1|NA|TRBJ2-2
TGCAGCGTTGTCTCGGCGGGAGAAGGTGCCGGGGAGCTGTTTTTT
CSVVSAGEGAGELFF
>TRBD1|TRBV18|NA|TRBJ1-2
TGTGCCAGCTCACCGTTTCTGTCCGACAGGGAAGTCTATGGCTACACCTTC
CASSPFLSDREVYGYTF
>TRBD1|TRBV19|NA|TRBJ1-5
TGTGCCAGTAGTACAGGGACAGGCGCCCAGCCCCAGCATTTT
CASSTGTGAQPQHF
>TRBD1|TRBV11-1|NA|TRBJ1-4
TGTGCCAGCAGCAACCCTGGGGACAGACTAAATGAAAAACTGTTTTTT
CASSNPGDRLNEKLFF
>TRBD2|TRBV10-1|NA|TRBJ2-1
TGCGCCAGCAGTGTCCCTATAGCGGGTAGCTCCTACAATGAGCAGTTCTTC
CASSVPIAGSSYNEQFF
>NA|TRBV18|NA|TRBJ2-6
TGTGCCAGCTCACCAAAATTGATTCAGGGTACTGGGGCCAACGTCCTGACTTTC
CASSPKLIQGTGANVLTF
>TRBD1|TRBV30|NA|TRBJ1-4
TGTGCCTGGAGTGTAGGGAGGACAGGGGGCGAAAAACTGTTTTTT
CAWSVGRTGGEKLFF
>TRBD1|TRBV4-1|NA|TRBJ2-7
TGCGCCAGCAGCCACGCGACAGGGGACGGCGAGCAGTACTTC
CASSHATGDGEQYF
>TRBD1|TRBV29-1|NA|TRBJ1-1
TGCAGCGTTGATTTCTGGGGACAGGAAGAAGCTTTCTTT
CSVDFWGQEEAFF
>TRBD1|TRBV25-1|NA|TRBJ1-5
TGTGCCAGCAAGGGACAGATGAATCAGCCCCAGCATTTT
CASKGQMNQPQHF
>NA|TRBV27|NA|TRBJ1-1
TGTGCCAGCTCTTACCGGGGAACTGAAGCTTTCTTT
CASSYRGTEAFF
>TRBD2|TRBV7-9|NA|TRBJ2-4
TGTGCCAGCAGCTTAGCTGTAGCGGGAGGTTTAGGCATTCAGTACTTC
CASSLAVAGGLGIQYF